The T cell receptor beta chain under discussion was sequenced for a study of beta chain features in type 1 diabetes. Study overall: In age, gender and cell yields, patients were similar to healthy donors.

All of the isolated RNA was reverse transcribed, so expressed TCRB transcripts were sequenced. The protocol was immunoSEQ multiplex PCR, while the TCRdb copy is restricted to in-frame clones and leaves out a portion. The table has hundreds of thousands of clones, around 68% seen once. V lost 6 bases, J lost 1 base, and 2 bases stayed unmatched. Germline V gene sequence: CDR1 SQVTM, CDR2 ANQGSEA. CDR3 length equals 12 residues. The chain combines TRBV29-1 with TRBJ2-5, with 7 positions matching TRBD1. The sample taken for sequencing was naive CD4+ T cells from blood. The sequence was collected from a man in his thirties or forties in good health. The CDR3 region is CSVAGGQETQYF. CDR3 bases: TGCAGCGTCGCAGGGGGCCAAGAGACCCAGTACTTC.